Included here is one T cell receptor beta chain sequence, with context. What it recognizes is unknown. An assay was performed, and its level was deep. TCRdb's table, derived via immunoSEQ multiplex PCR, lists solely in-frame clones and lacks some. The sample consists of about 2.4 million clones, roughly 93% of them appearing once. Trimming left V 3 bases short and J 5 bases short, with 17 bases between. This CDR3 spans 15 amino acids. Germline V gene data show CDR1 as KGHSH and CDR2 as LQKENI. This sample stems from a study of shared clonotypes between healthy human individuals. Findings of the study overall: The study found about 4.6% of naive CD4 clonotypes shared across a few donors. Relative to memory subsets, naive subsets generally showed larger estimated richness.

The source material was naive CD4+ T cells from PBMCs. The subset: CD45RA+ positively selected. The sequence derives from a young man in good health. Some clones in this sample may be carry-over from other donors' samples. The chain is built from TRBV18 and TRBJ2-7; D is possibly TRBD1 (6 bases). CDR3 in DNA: TGTGCCAGCTCACCTCAATCTAGGGGGTCCCACGAGCAGTACTTC. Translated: CASSPQSRGSHEQYF.